Below are 22 T cell receptor beta chains sequenced from a single sample in a study of early T cells in non-severe SARS-CoV-2 infection. MiXCR, applied by TCRdb to the 5' RACE reads, yields one record per CDR3 protein. The sample records about 49,000 distinct CDR3 sequences, about 4.6% being singletons. Specimen: whole blood. These receptors were taken from an adult who was a healthcare worker with PCR-confirmed SARS-CoV-2 infection or an uninfected control (not recorded which).

This clonotype is classed as medium-sized. The chain joins TRBV20-1 to TRBJ2-3; D may correspond to TRBD1 or TRBD2 (6 bases each). Between the trimmed V and J ends, which lost 5 bases and 4 bases, there was a span of 13 bases. The CDR3 sequence is 13 residues long. Germline V gene data show CDR1 as DFQATT and CDR2 as SNEGSKA (reference sequence). The CDR3 nucleotides read TGCAGTGCTGGGGGGCGACAGGCAGATACGCAGTATTTT. This encodes CSAGGRQADTQYF.

This clonotype has at least ten counts. The CDR3 region is CASRRGGLNTEAFF. CDR3 DNA sequence: TGTGCCAGCCGGAGGGGGGGGTTGAACACTGAAGCTTTCTTT. V usage is TRBV12-3 or TRBV12-4 and J usage is TRBJ1-1; perhaps TRBD1 as D (6 bases). CDR3 length equals 14 residues. The ends were cut back, 8 bases at V and 0 bases at J, with 13 bases in the middle.

The chain couples TRBV20-1 to TRBJ2-7; D is undetermined. The CDR3 length is 12 residues. Germline CDR1 reads DFQATT; CDR2 reads SNEGSKA (reference sequence). The V and J ends lost 3 bases and 2 bases respectively, with 8 bases between them. The chain's CDR3 is CSASGLAYEQYF. CDR3 nucleotide sequence: TGCAGTGCTAGCGGTCTCGCCTACGAGCAGTACTTC.

This clonotype was counted many times. The chain joins TRBV18 to TRBJ1-4; no clear D gene. The CDR3 has 14 residues. CDR1 and CDR2 from the germline V gene are KGHSH and LQKENI. V lost 3 bases, J lost 8 bases, and 13 bases lay in between. The CDR3 spells CASSPTGDLEKLFF. Written as DNA, the CDR3 is TGTGCCAGCTCACCGACGGGAGACTTAGAAAAACTGTTTTTT.

This clonotype appeared many times. The J gene is TRBJ1-1, the V gene TRBV3-1; possible D gene TRBD1, 5 bases. Germline V gene sequence: CDR1 LGHDT, CDR2 YNNKEL (reference sequence). The CDR3 length is 14 residues. Trimming left V 3 bases short and J 4 bases short, with 12 bases between. CDR3 sequence: CASSHRDSSTEAFF. In DNA form, the CDR3 reads TGTGCCAGCAGCCACAGGGATTCAAGCACTGAAGCTTTCTTT.

The sample holds many counts of this clonotype. The genes are TRBV6-2 or TRBV6-3 and TRBJ1-5, with 8 positions matching TRBD1. CDR3 length: 19 amino acids. V lost 1 base, J lost 7 bases, and 18 bases stayed unmatched. Germline V gene sequence: CDR1 MNHEY, CDR2 SVGEGT. The CDR3 DNA sequence: TGTGCCAGCAGTTACTTCCTAAAATCTGGACAGGGCTTAGGACAGCCCCAGCATTTT. It encodes CASSYFLKSGQGLGQPQHF.

This clonotype was seen ten or more times. The chain uses TRBV5-1 and TRBJ2-7; 8 bases fit TRBD2. The germline V gene has CDR1 SGHRS and CDR2 YFSETQ. With 4 bases clipped from V and 0 bases from J, the junction kept 15 bases outside the gene matches. The CDR3 loop spans 18 amino acids. The CDR3 DNA follows: TGCGCCAGCAGCGCCGTCCTTTTTCGCGGGGGGAGCTCCTACGAGCAGTACTTC. The encoded protein is CASSAVLFRGGSSYEQYF.

This clonotype has a count of ten or more. The chain combines TRBV27 with TRBJ2-3; maybe TRBD2 (6 bases). This CDR3 has 15 residues. Deletions cut 6 bases from V and 0 bases from J, with 13 bases between. Germline-derived CDR1 and CDR2 are MNHEY and SMNVEV (reference sequence). The CDR3 region is CASSLAATSTDTQYF. The CDR3 coding sequence is TGTGCCAGCAGCTTAGCGGCCACTAGCACAGATACGCAGTATTTT.

With respect to this clonotype: Just one base apart from a much larger clone, this may be a read error. The genes are TRBV4-2 and TRBJ2-7; unclear D gene. This CDR3 has 14 residues. In germline, CDR1 is LGHNA, CDR2 YNFKEQ. The CDR3 region has the DNA TGTGCCACCAGCCAAGATCCCGCCCCCTACGAGCAGTACTTC. Translated: CATSQDPAPYEQYF.

This clonotype was recorded many times. The chain joins TRBV21-1 to TRBJ2-5; the table's D call, TRBD2, was not checked against the DNA. TRBV21-1 is tagged as a pseudogene. The CDR3 loop spans 14 amino acids. The CDR3 sequence: CASSKFSGEETQYF. CDR3 nucleotides: TGTGCCAGCAGCAAATTTAGCGGAGAGGAGACCCAGTACTTC.

About this clonotype itself: A much larger clone sits a single nucleotide away, making a read error possible. The rearrangement uses TRBV5-6 and TRBJ1-1; TRBD1 agrees at 7 bases. Trimming removed 0 bases from V and 4 bases from J; junction bases left unmatched: 9. Looked up from germline, CDR1 is SGHDT and CDR2 is YYEEEE. The CDR3 extends over 16 amino acids. The CDR3 reads CASSLGQGVMITEAFF. The CDR3 nucleotides read TGTGCCAGCAGCTTGGGGCAGGGGGTGATGATCACTGAAGCTTTCTTT.

This clonotype appeared many times. The chain joins TRBV7-2 to TRBJ2-7, with D hard to call. The CDR3 spans 14 residues. The V end lost 2 bases, the J end lost 3 bases, and 11 bases lay between the germline ends. Per germline, CDR1 SGHTA and CDR2 FQGNSA. CDR3 DNA sequence: TGTGCCAGCAGCTTAACTGGATCTGACTACGAGCAGTACTTC. Translation: CASSLTGSDYEQYF.

Ten or more counts support this clonotype. This chain connects TRBV25-1 to TRBJ2-1, with D perhaps matching TRBD2 (6 bases). This CDR3 spans 17 amino acids. In germline, CDR1 is MGHDK, CDR2 SYGVNS. V was shortened by 1 base and J by 2 bases, with 15 bases between the two germline ends. CDR3: CASSEFRGSVPYNEQFF. As DNA, the CDR3 is TGTGCCAGCAGTGAATTTCGGGGGAGCGTGCCCTACAATGAGCAGTTCTTC.

This clonotype has at least ten counts. V is TRBV28 and J is TRBJ2-3, with D uncertain. The CDR3 length is 13 residues. The V and J ends lost 6 bases and 9 bases respectively, with 16 bases between them. CDR1 and CDR2 (germline): MDHEN, SYDVKM. The CDR3 region has the DNA TGTGCCAGCAGACCCGGGCCCCTATACACGCAGTATTTT. Its protein is CASRPGPLYTQYF.

Ten or more counts support this clonotype. This chain uses TRBV11-2 with TRBJ2-1; D may be TRBD2 (5 bases). V lost 0 bases, J lost 7 bases, and 10 bases lay in between. CDR3 length: 14 residues. From germline, CDR1 is SGHAT and CDR2 FQNNGV. CDR3 protein: CASSLERVGNEQFF. In DNA form, the CDR3 reads TGTGCCAGCAGCTTAGAGCGGGTCGGGAATGAGCAGTTCTTC.

Many counts were recorded for this clonotype. The rearrangement uses TRBV11-2 and TRBJ2-3; D may be TRBD1 (7 bases). With 5 bases removed from V and 0 bases from J, the gap between germline ends came to 15 bases. CDR1 and CDR2 from the germline V gene are SGHAT and FQNNGV. The CDR3 is made up of 16 amino acids. The CDR3 protein is CASSPRQGGSTDTQYF. In DNA, the CDR3 is TGTGCCAGCAGCCCCAGACAGGGAGGAAGCACAGATACGCAGTATTTT.

This clonotype was seen a handful of times. This chain uses TRBV7-9 with TRBJ2-4; D is possibly TRBD2 (6 bases). Per the germline V gene, CDR1 is SEHNR and CDR2 is FQNEAQ (reference sequence). The V end was cut by 5 bases, the J end by 4 bases, with 12 bases between. This CDR3 contains 14 residues. The CDR3 DNA follows: TGTGCCAGCAGCCCCGCTGGAGGGAAAAACATTCAGTACTTC. Translated, it gives CASSPAGGKNIQYF.

This clonotype was counted ten times or more. This sequence joins TRBV5-4 and TRBJ1-1, with TRBD1 matching over 8 bases. Per germline, CDR1 SGHNT and CDR2 YYREEE (reference sequence). Unmatched junction bases numbered 10, after V lost 1 base and J lost 5 bases. CDR3 length: 16 residues. The CDR3 sequence: CASSLRLGTGSTEAFF. In DNA, the CDR3 is TGTGCCAGCAGCTTGCGTCTTGGGACAGGCAGTACTGAAGCTTTCTTT.

In this sample, this clonotype turned up many times. In DNA, the CDR3 is TGCAGTGCGCTAACCCATCCGATGAACACTGAAGCTTTCTTT. Translation gives CSALTHPMNTEAFF. The chain joins TRBV20-1 to TRBJ1-1; D call uncertain. CDR1 is DFQATT, CDR2 SNEGSKA, per germline (reference sequence). With 6 bases removed from V and 0 bases from J, the gap between germline ends came to 14 bases. The CDR3 is made up of 14 amino acids.

This clonotype was seen more than once but under ten times. This rearrangement joins TRBV20-1 to TRBJ2-2; perhaps TRBD1 as D (5 bases). Per the germline V gene, CDR1 is DFQATT and CDR2 is SNEGSKA (reference sequence). Trimming took off 0 bases at V and 1 base at J, with 9 bases between the two ends. There are 15 residues in the CDR3. CDR3 residues: CSARDSGQNTGELFF. In nucleotides, the CDR3 is TGCAGTGCTAGAGACTCCGGACAGAACACCGGGGAGCTGTTTTTT.

This clonotype has at least ten counts. This chain links TRBV12-3 or TRBV12-4 with TRBJ2-3; D is ambiguous. This CDR3 is 14 amino acids long. The V gene lost 2 bases and the J gene lost 4 bases, with 10 bases spanning the gap. The DNA for the CDR3 is TGTGCCAGCAGTTTAAGGCTAGGGCCAGATACGCAGTATTTT. Translation: CASSLRLGPDTQYF.

In its sample, this clonotype was seen many times. This chain joins TRBV5-5 and TRBJ2-5; possible D gene TRBD2, 6 bases. The germline gives CDR1 SGHKS, CDR2 YYEKEE (reference sequence). Trimming removed 2 bases from V and 1 base from J, with 12 bases in between. This CDR3 region has 15 residues. The CDR3 spells CASSFLAGPQETQYF. The CDR3 DNA reads as TGTGCCAGCAGCTTTCTGGCGGGACCCCAAGAGACCCAGTACTTC.